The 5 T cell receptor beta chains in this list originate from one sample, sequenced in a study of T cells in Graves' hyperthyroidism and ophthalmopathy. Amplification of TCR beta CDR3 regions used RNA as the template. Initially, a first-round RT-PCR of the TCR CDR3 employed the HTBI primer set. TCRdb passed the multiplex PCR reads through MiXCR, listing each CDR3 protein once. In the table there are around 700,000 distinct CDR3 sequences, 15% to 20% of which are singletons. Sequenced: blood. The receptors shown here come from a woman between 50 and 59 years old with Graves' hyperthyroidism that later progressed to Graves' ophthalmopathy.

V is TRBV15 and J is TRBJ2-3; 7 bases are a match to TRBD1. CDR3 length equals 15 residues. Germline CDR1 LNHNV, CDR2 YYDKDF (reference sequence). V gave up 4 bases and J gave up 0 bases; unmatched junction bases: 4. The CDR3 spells CATSNTGDSTDTQYF. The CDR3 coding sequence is TGTGCCACCAGCAACACAGGGGATAGCACAGATACGCAGTATTTT.

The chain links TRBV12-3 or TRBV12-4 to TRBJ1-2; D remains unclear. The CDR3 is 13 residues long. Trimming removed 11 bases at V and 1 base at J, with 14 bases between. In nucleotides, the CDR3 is TGTGCCTCCCTCTTGAGGGTTAACTATGGCTACACCTTC. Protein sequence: CASLLRVNYGYTF.

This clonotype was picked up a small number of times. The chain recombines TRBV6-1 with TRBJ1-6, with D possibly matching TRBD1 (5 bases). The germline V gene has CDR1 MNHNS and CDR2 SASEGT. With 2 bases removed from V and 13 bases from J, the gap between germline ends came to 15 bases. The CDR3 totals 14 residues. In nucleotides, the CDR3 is TGTGCCAGCAGTGAAATTATGGGCCGGGGGCCCCTCCACTTT. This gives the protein CASSEIMGRGPLHF.

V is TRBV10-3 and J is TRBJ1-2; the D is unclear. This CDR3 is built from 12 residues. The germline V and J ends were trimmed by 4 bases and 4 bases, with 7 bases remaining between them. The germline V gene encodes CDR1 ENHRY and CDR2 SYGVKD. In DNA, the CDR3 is TGTGCCATCAGTGGGGGTATCTATGGCTACACCTTC. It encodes CAISGGIYGYTF.

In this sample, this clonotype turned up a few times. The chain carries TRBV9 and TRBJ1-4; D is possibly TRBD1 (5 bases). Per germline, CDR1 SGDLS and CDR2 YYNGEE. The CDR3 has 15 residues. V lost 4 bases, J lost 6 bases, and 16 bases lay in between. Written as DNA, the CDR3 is TGTGCCAGCAGCCCGGACTCGGGGGTTTATGAAAAACTGTTTTTT. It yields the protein CASSPDSGVYEKLFF. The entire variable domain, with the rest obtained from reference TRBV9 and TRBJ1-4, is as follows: DSGVTQTPKHLITATGQRVTLRCSPRSGDLSVYWYQQSLDQGLQFLIQYYNGEERAKGNILERFSAQQFPDLHSELNLSSLELGDSALYFCASSPDSGVYEKLFFGSGTQLSVL.